This T cell receptor (beta chain) was sequenced for a study of tumor-infiltrating lymphocytes in primary liver carcinoma. Co-extracting RNA and DNA was done with roughly 17-33 mg of unsorted bulk tissue as input. In germline, CDR1 is SEHNR, CDR2 FQNEAQ (reference sequence). CDR3 size: 15 residues. With around 490 ng total RNA as template and a constant-region primer, TCR beta cDNA was made. What produced the TCR beta libraries was three nested multiplex PCR rounds using slightly modified ARM-PCR. Investigators reported that the first two PCR rounds, at 10 cycles each, used TRBV1-TRBV30 forward primers with a C-beta reverse primer. Using its own MiXCR run on the multiplex PCR reads, TCRdb lists one record per CDR3 protein. Among 80,000 to 100,000 distinct CDR3 sequences listed, about 73% were seen once. On this clonotype itself: The junction does not match germline at one end; this may be a read error.

The chain combines TRBV7-9 with TRBJ2-3; 10 bases match TRBD2. This TCR derives from a man in his forties or fifties with primary liver carcinoma and hepatitis B virus infection. Sequencing was carried out using tumor-adjacent normal liver tissue. CDR3 loop: CATSLSLAGADTQYF. Here the CDR3 DNA reads TGTGCCACCAGCTTATCCCTAGCGGGAGCAGATACGCAGTATTTT.